The text below deals with one TCR beta chain. The authors' processing: Amplifying reference gene primers gave estimates of nucleated cell counts. Assay used: immunoSEQ multiplex PCR; TCRdb lists only in-frame clones, some missing. Clonal size and the V and J genes are those of that table, whereas D and trimming came from the DNA. The sample consists of about 220,000 clones, 82% of them appearing once. These data are taken from a study of blood T cell repertoires in COVID-19. The germline CDR1 and CDR2 sequences are SGHDN and FVKESK. Trimming left V 4 bases short and J 0 bases short, with 17 bases between. The length of the CDR3 is 17 residues.

The sequence was obtained from a woman of 80 years or more with acute or convalescent COVID-19. The specimen sequenced was peripheral blood. V and J are TRBV14 and TRBJ2-3, with D maybe TRBD2 (5 bases). The CDR3 DNA is TGTGCCAGCAGCCTCCCTCGTGGGAGTCCTAGCACAGATACGCAGTATTTT. Protein product: CASSLPRGSPSTDTQYF.